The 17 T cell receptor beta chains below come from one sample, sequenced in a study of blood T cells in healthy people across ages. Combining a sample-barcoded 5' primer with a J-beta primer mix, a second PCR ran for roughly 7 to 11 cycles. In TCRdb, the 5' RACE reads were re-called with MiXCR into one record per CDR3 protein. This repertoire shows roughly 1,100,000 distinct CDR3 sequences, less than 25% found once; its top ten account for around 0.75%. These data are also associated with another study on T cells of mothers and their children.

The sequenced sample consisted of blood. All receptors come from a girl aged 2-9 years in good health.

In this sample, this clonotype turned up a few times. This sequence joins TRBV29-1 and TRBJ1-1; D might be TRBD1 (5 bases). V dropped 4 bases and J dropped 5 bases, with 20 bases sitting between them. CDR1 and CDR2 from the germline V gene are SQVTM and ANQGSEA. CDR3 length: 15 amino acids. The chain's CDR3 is CSVAFPGHSGTEAFF. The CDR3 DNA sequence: TGCAGCGTTGCGTTTCCCGGACACTCGGGGACTGAAGCTTTCTTT.

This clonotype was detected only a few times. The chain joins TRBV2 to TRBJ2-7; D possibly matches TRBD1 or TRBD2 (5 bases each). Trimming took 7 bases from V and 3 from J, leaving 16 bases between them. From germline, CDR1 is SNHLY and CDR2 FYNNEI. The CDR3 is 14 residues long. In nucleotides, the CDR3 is TGTGCCAGCACTGAGGCAGGGAGTAACTACGAGCAGTACTTC. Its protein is CASTEAGSNYEQYF.

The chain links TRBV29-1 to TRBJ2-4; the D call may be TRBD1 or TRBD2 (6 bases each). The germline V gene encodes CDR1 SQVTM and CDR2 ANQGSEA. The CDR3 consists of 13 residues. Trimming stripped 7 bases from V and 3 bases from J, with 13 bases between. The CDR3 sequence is CSALGGFKNIQYF. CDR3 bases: TGCAGCGCCTTAGGGGGGTTCAAAAACATTCAGTACTTC.

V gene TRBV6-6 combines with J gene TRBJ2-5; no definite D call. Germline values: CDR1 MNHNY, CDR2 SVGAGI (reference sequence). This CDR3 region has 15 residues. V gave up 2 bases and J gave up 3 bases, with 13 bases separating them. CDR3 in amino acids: CASSYTYPGEETQYF. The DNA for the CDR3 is TGTGCCAGCAGTTACACCTACCCTGGAGAAGAGACCCAGTACTTC.

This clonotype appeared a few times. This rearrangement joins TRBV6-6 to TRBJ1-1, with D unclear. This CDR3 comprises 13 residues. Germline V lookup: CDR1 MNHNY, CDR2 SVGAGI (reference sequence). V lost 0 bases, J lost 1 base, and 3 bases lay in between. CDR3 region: CASSYSQNTEAFF. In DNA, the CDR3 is TGTGCCAGCAGTTACTCTCAGAACACTGAAGCTTTCTTT.

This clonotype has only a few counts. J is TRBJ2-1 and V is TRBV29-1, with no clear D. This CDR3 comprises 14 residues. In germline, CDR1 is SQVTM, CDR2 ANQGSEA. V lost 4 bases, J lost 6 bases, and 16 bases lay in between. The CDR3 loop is CSVARRYESNEQFF. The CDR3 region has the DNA TGCAGCGTTGCTCGTCGGTATGAATCCAATGAGCAGTTCTTC.

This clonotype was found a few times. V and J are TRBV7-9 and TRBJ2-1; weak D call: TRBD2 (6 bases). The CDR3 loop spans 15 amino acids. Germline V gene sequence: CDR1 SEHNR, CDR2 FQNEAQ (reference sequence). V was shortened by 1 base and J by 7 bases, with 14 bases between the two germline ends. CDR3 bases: TGTGCCAGCAGCTTAGTCCGGGGGACCTGGAATGAGCAGTTCTTC. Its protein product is CASSLVRGTWNEQFF.

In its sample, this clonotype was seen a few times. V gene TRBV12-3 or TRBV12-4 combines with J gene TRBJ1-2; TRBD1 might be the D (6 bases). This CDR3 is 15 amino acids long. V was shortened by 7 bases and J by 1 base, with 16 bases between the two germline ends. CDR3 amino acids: CASTPKRTDNYGYTF. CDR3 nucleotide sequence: TGTGCCAGCACCCCGAAAAGGACAGATAACTATGGCTACACCTTC.

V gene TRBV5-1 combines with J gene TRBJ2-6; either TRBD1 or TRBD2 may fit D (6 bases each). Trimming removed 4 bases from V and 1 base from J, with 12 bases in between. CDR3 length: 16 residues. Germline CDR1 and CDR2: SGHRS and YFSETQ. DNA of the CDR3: TGCGCCAGCAGCGGAGGAGGGGGATCTGGGGCCAACGTCCTGACTTTC. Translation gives CASSGGGGSGANVLTF.

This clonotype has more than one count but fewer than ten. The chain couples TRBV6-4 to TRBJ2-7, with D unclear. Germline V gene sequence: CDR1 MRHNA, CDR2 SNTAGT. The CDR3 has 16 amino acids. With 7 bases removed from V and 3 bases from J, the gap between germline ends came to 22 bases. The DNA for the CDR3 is TGTGCCAGCACTGCCGAGCACCGCAGCCTTAACTACGAGCAGTACTTC. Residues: CASTAEHRSLNYEQYF.

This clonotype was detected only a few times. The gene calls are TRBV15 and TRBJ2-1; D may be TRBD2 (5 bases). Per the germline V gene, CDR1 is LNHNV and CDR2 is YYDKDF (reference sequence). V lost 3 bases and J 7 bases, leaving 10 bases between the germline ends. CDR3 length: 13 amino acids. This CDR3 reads CATSSQLVNEQFF. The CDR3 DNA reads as TGTGCCACCAGCAGCCAACTAGTTAATGAGCAGTTCTTC.

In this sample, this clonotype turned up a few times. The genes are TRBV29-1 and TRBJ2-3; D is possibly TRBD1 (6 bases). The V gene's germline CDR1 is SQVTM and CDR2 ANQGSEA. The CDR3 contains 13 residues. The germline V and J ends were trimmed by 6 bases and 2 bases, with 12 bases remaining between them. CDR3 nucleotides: TGCAGCGTCAGGACAGCCTACACAGATACGCAGTATTTT. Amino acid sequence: CSVRTAYTDTQYF.

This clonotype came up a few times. The CDR3 region is CASSHSREQYF. CDR3 bases: TGTGCCAGCAGCCATTCCCGCGAGCAGTACTTC. The V call is TRBV14, the J call TRBJ2-7, with unresolved D. CDR1 SGHDN and CDR2 FVKESK come from the germline V gene. Trimming pared 3 bases from V and 6 bases from J, leaving 6 bases between. The CDR3 spans 11 residues.

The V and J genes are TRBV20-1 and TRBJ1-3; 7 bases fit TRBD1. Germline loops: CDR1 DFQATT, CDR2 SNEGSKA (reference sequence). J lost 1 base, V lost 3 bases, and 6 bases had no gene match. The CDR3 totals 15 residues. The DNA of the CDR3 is TGCAGTGCTAGGCTACAGGGGACATCTGGAAACACCATATATTTT. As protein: CSARLQGTSGNTIYF.

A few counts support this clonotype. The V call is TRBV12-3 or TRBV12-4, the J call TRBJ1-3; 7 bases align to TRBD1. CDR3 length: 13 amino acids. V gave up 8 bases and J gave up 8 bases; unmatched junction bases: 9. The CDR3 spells CASPDRDGDTIYF. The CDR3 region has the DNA TGTGCCAGCCCAGACAGGGACGGAGACACCATATATTTT.

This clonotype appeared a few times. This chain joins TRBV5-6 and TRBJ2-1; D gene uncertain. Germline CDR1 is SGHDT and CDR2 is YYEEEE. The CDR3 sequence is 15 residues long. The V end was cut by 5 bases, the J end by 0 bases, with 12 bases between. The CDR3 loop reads CASRSDFSSYNEQFF. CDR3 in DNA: TGTGCCAGCAGAAGTGACTTTAGCTCCTACAATGAGCAGTTCTTC.

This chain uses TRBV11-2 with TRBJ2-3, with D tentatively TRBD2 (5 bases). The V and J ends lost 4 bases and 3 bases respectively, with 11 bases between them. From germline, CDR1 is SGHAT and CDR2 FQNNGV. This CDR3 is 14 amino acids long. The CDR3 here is CASSSLGRTDTQYF. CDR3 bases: TGTGCCAGCAGCTCCCTTGGGAGAACAGATACGCAGTATTTT.